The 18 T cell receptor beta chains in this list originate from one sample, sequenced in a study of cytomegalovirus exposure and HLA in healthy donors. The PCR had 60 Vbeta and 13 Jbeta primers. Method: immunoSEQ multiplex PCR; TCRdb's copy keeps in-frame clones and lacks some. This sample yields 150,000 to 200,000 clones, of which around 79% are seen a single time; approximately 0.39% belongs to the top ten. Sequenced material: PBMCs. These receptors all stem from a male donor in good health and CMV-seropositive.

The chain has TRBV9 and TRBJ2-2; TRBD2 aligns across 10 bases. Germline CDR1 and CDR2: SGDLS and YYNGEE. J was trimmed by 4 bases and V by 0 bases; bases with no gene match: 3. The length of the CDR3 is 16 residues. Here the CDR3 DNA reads TGTGCCAGCAGCGTAGCTGTAGCGGGAGGCACCGGGGAGCTGTTTTTT. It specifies CASSVAVAGGTGELFF.

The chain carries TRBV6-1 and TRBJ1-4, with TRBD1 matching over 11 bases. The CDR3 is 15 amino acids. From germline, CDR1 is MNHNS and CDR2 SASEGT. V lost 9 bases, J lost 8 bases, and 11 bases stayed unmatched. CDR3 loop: CARKNRGQGEEKLFF. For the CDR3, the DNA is TGTGCCAGGAAAAACAGGGGACAGGGGGAGGAAAAACTGTTTTTT.

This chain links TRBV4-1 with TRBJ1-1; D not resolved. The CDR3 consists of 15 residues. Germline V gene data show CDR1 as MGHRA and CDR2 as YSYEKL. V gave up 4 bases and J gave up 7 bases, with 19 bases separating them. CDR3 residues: CASSLSPGEEIEAFF. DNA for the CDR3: TGCGCCAGCAGCCTAAGCCCGGGAGAGGAGATTGAAGCTTTCTTT.

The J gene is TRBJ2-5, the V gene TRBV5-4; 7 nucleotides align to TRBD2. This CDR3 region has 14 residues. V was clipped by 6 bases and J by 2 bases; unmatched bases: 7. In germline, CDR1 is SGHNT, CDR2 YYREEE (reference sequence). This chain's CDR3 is CASIPQGGQETQYF. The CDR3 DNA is TGTGCCAGCATTCCTCAGGGAGGGCAAGAGACCCAGTACTTC.

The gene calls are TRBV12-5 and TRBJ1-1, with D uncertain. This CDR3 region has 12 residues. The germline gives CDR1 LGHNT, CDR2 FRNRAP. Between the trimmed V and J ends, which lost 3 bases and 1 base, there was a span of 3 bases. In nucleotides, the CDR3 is TGTGCTAGTGGTTTCCGGAACACTGAAGCTTTCTTT. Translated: CASGFRNTEAFF.

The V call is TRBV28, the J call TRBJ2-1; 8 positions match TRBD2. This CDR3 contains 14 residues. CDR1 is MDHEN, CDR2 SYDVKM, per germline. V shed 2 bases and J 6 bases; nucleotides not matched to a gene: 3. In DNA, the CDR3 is TGTGCCAGCAGTTTACTAGCGGGTGTCAATGAGCAGTTCTTC. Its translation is CASSLLAGVNEQFF. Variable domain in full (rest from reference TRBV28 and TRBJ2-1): DVKVTQSSRYLVKRTGEKVFLECVQDMDHENMFWYRQDPGLGLRLIYFSYDVKMKEKGDIPEGYSVSREKKERFSLILESASTNQTSMYLCASSLLAGVNEQFFGPGTRLTVL.

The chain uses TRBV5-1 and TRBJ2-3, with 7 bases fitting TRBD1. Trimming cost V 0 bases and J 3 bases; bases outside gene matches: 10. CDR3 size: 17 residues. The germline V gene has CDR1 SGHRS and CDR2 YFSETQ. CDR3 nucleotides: TGCGCCAGCAGCTTGGGACAGGGTTTTTTGGGGACAGATACGCAGTATTTT. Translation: CASSLGQGFLGTDTQYF.

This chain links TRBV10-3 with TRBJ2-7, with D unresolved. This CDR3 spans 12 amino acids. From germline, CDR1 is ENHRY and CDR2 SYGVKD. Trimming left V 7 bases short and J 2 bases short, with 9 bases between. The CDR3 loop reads CAIKTEAYEQYF. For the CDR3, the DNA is TGTGCCATCAAAACTGAAGCCTACGAGCAGTACTTC.

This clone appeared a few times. CDR3 sequence reads: CASSLAIEDSQYF. The CDR3 DNA is TGCGCCAGCAGCCTGGCAATTGAGGACTCTCAGTACTTC. The V and J genes are TRBV4-3 and TRBJ2-7, with D tentatively TRBD2 (5 bases). The CDR3 contains 13 residues. Looked up from germline, CDR1 is LGHNA and CDR2 is YSLEER. The V gene lost 4 bases and the J gene lost 10 bases, with 17 bases spanning the gap.

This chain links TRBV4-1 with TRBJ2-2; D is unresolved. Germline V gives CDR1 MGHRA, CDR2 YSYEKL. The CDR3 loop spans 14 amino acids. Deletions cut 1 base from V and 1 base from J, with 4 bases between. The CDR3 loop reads CASSQVKNTGELFF. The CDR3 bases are TGCGCCAGCAGCCAAGTTAAGAACACCGGGGAGCTGTTTTTT.

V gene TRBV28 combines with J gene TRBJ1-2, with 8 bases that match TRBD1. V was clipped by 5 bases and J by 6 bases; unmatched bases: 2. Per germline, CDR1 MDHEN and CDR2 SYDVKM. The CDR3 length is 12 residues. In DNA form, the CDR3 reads TGTGCCAGCAGTAGGACAGGGAATGGCTACACCTTC. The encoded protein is CASSRTGNGYTF.

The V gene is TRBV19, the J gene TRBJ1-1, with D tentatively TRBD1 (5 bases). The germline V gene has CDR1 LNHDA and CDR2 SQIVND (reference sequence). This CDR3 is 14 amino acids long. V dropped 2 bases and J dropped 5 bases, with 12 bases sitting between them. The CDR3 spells CASSIMGGSTEAFF. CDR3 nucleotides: TGTGCCAGTAGTATAATGGGGGGGTCGACTGAAGCTTTCTTT.

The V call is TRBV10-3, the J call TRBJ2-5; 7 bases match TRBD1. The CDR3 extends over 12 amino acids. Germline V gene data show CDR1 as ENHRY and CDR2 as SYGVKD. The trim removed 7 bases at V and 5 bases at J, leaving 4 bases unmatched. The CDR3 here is CAIKGQAETQYF. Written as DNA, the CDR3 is TGTGCCATCAAAGGACAGGCTGAGACCCAGTACTTC.

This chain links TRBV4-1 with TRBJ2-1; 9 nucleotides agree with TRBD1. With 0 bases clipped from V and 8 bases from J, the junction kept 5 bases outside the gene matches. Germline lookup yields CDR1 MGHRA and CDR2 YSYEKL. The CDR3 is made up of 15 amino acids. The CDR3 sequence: CASSQDLTGGYEQFF. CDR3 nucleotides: TGCGCCAGCAGCCAAGATCTCACAGGGGGCTATGAGCAGTTCTTC.

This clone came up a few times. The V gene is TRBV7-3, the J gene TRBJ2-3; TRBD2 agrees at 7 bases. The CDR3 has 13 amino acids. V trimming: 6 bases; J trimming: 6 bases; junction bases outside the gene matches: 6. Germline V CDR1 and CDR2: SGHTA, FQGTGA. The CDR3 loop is CASRSSGGDTQYF. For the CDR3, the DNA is TGTGCCAGCAGGTCTAGCGGCGGCGATACGCAGTATTTT.

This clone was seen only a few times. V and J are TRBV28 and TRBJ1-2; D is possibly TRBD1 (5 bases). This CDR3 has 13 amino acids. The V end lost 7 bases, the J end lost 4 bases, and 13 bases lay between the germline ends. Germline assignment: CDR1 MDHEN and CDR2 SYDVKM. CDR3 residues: CASTVQGPYGYTF. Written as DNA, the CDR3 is TGTGCCAGCACCGTCCAGGGTCCCTATGGCTACACCTTC.

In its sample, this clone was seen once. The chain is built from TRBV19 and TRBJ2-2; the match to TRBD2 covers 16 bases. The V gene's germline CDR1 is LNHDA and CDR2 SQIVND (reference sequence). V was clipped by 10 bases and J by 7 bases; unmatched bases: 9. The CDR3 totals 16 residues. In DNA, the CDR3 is TGTGCCACCAAGGGACTAGCGGGGGGGCTGGGCGGGGAGCTGTTTTTT. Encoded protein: CATKGLAGGLGGELFF.

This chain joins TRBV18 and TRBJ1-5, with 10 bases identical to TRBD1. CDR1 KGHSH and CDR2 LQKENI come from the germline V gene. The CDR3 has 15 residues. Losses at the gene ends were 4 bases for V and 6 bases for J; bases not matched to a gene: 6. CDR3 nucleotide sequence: TGTGCCAGCTCACTGGACAGGGGGGCTGGTCAGCCCCAGCATTTT. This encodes CASSLDRGAGQPQHF.